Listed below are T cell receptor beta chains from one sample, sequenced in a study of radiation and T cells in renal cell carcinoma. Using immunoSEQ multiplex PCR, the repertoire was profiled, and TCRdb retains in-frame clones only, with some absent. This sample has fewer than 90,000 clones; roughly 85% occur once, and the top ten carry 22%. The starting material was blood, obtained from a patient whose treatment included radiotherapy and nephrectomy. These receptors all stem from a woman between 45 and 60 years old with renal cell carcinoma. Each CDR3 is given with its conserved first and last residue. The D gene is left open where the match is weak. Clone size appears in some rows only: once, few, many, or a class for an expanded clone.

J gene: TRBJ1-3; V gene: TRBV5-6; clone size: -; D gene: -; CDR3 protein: CASSDPPWTTSSGNTIYF; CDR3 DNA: TGTGCCAGCAGCGACCCCCCGTGGACGACGAGCTCTGGAAACACCATATATTTT
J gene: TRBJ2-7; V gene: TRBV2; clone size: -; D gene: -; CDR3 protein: CASLNPGSNYEQYF; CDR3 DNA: TGTGCCAGCTTGAACCCAGGTTCAAACTACGAGCAGTACTTC
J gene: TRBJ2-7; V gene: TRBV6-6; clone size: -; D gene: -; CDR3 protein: CASSYSSGSYEQYF; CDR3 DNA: TGTGCCAGCAGTTACTCTTCGGGCTCCTACGAGCAGTACTTC
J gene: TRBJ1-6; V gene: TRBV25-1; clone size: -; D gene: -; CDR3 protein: CASSDTNSPLHF; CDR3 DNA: TGTGCCAGCAGTGATACTAATTCACCCCTCCACTTT
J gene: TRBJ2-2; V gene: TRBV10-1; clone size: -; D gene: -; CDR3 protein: CASSRYSNTGELFF; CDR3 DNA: TGCGCCAGCAGTCGATACAGCAACACCGGGGAGCTGTTTTTT
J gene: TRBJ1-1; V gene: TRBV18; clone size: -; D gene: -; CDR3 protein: CASSPSAMNTEAFF; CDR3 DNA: TGTGCCAGCTCACCCTCTGCTATGAACACTGAAGCTTTCTTT
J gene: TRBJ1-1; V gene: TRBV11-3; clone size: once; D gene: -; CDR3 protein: CASSHARGGTEAFF; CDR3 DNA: TGTGCCAGCAGCCACGCCAGGGGAGGCACTGAAGCTTTCTTT
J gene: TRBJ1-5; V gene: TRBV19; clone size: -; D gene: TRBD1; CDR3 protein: CASRGQGGQPQHF; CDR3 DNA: TGTGCCAGTAGAGGACAGGGAGGGCAGCCCCAGCATTTT
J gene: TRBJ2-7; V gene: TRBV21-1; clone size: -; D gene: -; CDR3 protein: CASSRSDGTGSYEQYF; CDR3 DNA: TGTGCCAGCAGCAGATCAGATGGGACAGGTTCCTACGAGCAGTACTTC
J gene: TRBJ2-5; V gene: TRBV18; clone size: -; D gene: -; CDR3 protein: CASSVVPNGQETQYF; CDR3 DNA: TGTGCCAGCTCCGTTGTTCCCAACGGGCAAGAGACCCAGTACTTC
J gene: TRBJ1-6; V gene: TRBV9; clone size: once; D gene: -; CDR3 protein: CASSVAPGSNSPLHF; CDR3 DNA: TGTGCCAGCAGCGTAGCCCCGGGTTCTAATTCACCCCTCCACTTT
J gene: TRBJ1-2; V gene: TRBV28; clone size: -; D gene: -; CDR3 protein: CASNRGSALYGYTF; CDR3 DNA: TGTGCCAGCAATAGGGGGTCAGCGTTATATGGCTACACCTTC
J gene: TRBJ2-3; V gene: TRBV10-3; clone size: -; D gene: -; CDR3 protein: CAISESSGIDTQYF; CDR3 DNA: TGTGCCATCAGTGAGTCGTCAGGGATTGATACGCAGTATTTT
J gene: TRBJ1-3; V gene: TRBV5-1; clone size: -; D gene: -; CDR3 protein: CASSRNPTTGTPDYSGNTIYF; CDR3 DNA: TGCGCCAGCAGTCGCAATCCTACTACCGGGACGCCGGATTACTCTGGAAACACCATATATTTT
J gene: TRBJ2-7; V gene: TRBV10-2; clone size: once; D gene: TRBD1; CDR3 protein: CASSESGQIDYEQYF; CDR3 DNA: TGCGCCAGCAGTGAGTCGGGACAGATAGACTACGAGCAGTACTTC
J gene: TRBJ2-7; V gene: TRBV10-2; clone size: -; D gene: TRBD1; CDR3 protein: CASSGPGQADSYEQYF; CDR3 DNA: TGCGCCAGCAGTGGACCGGGACAGGCGGACTCCTACGAGCAGTACTTC
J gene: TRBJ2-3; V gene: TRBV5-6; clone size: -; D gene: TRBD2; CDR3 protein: CASESSGTADTQYF; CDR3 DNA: TGTGCCAGTGAGAGTAGCGGGACGGCAGATACGCAGTATTTT
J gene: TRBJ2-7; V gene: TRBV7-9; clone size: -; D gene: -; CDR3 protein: CASSSSRENSYEQYF; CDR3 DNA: TGTGCCAGCAGCTCCTCAAGGGAGAATTCCTACGAGCAGTACTTC
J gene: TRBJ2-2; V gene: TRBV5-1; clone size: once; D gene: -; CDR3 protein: CASRKGLISERSVSDTGELFF; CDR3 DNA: TGCGCCAGCCGGAAAGGACTGATCTCGGAGCGGAGCGTTTCAGACACCGGGGAGCTGTTTTTT
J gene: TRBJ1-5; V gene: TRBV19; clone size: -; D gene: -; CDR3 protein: CASSNLDSFNQPQHF; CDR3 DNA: TGTGCCAGTAGTAATCTCGACTCCTTCAATCAGCCCCAGCATTTT
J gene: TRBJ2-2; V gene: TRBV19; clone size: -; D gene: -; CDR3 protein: CASSIRGAGTGELFF; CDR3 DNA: TGTGCCAGTAGTATACGGGGGGCGGGCACCGGGGAGCTGTTTTTT
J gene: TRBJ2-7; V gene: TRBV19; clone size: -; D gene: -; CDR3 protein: CASSRQDVSYEQYF; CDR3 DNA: TGTGCCAGTAGTCGACAGGACGTCTCCTACGAGCAGTACTTC
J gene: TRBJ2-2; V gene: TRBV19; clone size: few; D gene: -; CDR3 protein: CASRPAGGELFF; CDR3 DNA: TGTGCCAGTAGACCGGCGGGCGGGGAGCTGTTTTTT
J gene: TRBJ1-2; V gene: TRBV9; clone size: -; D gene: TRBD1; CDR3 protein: CASSRRQGQGDGYTF; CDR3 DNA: TGTGCCAGCAGCAGACGACAGGGCCAAGGGGATGGCTACACCTTC
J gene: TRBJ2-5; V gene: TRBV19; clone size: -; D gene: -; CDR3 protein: CASSPRAMGQETQYF; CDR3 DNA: TGTGCCAGTAGCCCACGAGCTATGGGCCAAGAGACCCAGTACTTC
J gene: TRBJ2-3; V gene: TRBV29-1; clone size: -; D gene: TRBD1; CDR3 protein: CSVETGVTDTQYF; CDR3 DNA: TGCAGCGTTGAGACAGGGGTGACAGATACGCAGTATTTT
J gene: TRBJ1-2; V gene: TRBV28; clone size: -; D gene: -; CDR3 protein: CASSKRDYGYTF; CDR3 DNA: TGTGCCAGCAGCAAACGTGACTATGGCTACACCTTC
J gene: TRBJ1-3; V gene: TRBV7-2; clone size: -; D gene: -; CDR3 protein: CASSADGYSGNTIYF; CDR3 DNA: TGTGCCAGCAGCGCGGACGGCTACTCTGGAAACACCATATATTTT
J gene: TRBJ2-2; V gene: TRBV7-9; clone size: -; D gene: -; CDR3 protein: CASSVVVMDSGELFF; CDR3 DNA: TGTGCCAGCAGCGTGGTAGTAATGGATTCCGGGGAGCTGTTTTTT
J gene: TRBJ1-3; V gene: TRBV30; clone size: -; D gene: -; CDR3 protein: CAWSVAGFSGNTIYF; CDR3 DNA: TGTGCCTGGAGTGTAGCGGGGTTCTCTGGAAACACCATATATTTT
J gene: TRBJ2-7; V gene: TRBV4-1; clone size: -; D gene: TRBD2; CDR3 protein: CASSQVSLAGSYEQYF; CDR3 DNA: TGCGCCAGCAGCCAAGTCAGTCTAGCGGGGTCCTACGAGCAGTACTTC
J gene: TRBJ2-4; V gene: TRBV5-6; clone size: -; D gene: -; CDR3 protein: CASRSFGEEHIQYF; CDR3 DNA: TGTGCCAGCAGGAGTTTCGGGGAGGAACACATTCAGTACTTC
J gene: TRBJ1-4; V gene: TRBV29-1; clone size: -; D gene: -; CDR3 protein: CSAGRGNEKLFF; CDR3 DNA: TGCAGCGCGGGGAGAGGGAATGAAAAACTGTTTTTT
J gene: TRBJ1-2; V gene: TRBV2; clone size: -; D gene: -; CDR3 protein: CASRGARTANYGYTF; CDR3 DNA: TGTGCCAGCAGGGGGGCACGGACAGCTAACTATGGCTACACCTTC
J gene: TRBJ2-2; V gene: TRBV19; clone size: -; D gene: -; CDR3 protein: CASSISPTGNTGELFF; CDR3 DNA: TGTGCCAGTAGTATATCTCCCACGGGTAACACCGGGGAGCTGTTTTTT
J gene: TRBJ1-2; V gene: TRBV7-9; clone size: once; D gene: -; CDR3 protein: CASSLGQLTGYTF; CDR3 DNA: TGTGCCAGCAGCTTAGGACAGCTCACGGGCTACACCTTC
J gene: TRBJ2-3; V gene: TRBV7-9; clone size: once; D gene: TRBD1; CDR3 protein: CASSWTGGQGDTQYF; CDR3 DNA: TGTGCCAGCAGCTGGACAGGGGGACAAGGCGATACGCAGTATTTT
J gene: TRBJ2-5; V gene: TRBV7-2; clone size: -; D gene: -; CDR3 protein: CASSFYRAQETQYF; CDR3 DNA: TGTGCCAGCAGCTTTTATAGGGCACAAGAGACCCAGTACTTC
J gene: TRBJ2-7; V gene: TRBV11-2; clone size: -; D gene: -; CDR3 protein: CATRGLRTVIPYEQYF; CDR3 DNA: TGTGCCACCCGCGGGCTCCGGACAGTAATACCCTACGAGCAGTACTTC